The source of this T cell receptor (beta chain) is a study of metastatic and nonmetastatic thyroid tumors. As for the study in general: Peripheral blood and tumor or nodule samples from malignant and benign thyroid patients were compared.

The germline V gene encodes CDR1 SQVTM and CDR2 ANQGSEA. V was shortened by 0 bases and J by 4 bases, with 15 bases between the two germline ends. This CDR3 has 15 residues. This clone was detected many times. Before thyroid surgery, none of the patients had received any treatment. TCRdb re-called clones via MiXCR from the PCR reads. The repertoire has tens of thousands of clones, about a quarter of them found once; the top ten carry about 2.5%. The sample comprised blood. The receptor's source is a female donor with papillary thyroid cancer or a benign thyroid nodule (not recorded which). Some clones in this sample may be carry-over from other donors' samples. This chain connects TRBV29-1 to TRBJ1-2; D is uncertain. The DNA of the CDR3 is TGCAGCGTTGAAGATCGGGGAAAGGGCGGCTATGGCTACACCTTC. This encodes CSVEDRGKGGYGYTF.